The entry below gives a single TCR beta chain sequence along with its context. The repertoire was sequenced with immunoSEQ multiplex PCR; TCRdb's copy has only in-frame clones and lacks some. Among roughly 260,000 clones listed, roughly nine tenths were seen once. The CDR3 extends over 15 amino acids. Germline trimming cut 3 bases from V and 6 bases from J; bases unmatched to any gene: 6. The germline gives CDR1 LNHNV, CDR2 YYDKDF (reference sequence). This entry is derived from a study of blood T cell repertoires in COVID-19. Looking at the study overall: Samples taken during acute and convalescent COVID-19 were collected in the United States, Italy and Spain.

The sequenced sample was PBMCs or T cells enriched from blood (not recorded which). The receptor's source is a woman aged 30 to 39 with acute COVID-19. The chain combines TRBV15 with TRBJ1-5, with 9 bases identical to TRBD1. As DNA, the CDR3 is TGTGCCACCAGCAGGAGACAGGGGGAAGGTCAGCCCCAGCATTTT. Residues: CATSRRQGEGQPQHF.